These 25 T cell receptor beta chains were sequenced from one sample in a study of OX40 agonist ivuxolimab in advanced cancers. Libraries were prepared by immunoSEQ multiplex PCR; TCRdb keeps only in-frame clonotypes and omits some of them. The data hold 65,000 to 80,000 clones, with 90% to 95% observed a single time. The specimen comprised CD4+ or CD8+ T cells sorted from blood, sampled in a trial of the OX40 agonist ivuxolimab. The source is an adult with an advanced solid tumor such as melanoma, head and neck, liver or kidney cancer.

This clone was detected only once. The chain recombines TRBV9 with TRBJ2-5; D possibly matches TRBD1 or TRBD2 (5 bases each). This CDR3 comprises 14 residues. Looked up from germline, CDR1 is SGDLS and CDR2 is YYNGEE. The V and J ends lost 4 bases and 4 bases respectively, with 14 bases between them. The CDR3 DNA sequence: TGTGCCAGCAGCCTTCAACAGGCGGGAGAGACCCAGTACTTC. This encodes CASSLQQAGETQYF.

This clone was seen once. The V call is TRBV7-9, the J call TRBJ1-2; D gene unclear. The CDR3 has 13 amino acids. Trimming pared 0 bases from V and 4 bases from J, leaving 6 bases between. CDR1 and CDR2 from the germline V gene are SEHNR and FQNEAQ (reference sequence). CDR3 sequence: CASSLATSYGYTF. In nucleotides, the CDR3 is TGTGCCAGCAGCTTAGCGACAAGCTATGGCTACACCTTC.

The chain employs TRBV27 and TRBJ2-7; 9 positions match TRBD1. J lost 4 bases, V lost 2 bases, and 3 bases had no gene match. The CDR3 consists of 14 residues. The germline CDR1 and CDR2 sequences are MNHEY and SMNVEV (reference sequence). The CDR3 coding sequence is TGTGCCAGCAGTTTACAGGACAGGGGTTACGAGCAGTACTTC. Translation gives CASSLQDRGYEQYF.

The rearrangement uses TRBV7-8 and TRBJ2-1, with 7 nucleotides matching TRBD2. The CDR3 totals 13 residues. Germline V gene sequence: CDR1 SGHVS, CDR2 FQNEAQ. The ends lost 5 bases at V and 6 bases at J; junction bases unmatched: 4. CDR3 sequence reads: CASSPLAVNEQFF. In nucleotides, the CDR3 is TGTGCCAGCAGCCCGCTAGCGGTCAATGAGCAGTTCTTC.

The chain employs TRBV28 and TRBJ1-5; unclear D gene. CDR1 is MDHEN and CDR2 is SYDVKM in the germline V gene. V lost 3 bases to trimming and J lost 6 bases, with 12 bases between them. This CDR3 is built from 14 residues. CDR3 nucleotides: TGTGCCAGCAGTTTTTCTGAGAGTAGTCAGCCCCAGCATTTT. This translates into CASSFSESSQPQHF.

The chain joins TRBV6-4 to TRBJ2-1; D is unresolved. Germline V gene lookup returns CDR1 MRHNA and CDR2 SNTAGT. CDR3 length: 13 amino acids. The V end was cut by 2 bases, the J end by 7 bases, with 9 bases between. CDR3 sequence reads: CASSDGEGNEQFF. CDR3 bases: TGTGCCAGCAGTGACGGTGAAGGGAATGAGCAGTTCTTC.

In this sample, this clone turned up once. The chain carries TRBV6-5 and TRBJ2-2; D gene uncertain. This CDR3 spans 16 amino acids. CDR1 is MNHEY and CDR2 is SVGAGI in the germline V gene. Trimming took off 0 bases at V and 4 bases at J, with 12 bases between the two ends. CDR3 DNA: TGTGCCAGCAGTTACTCGATTCCGGGCCCCACCGGGGAGCTGTTTTTT. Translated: CASSYSIPGPTGELFF.

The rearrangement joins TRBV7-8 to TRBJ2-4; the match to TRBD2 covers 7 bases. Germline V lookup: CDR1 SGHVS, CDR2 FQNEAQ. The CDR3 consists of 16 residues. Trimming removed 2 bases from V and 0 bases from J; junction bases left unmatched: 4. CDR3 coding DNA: TGTGCCAGCAGCTTACTAGCGGAGGGAGCCAAAAACATTCAGTACTTC. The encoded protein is CASSLLAEGAKNIQYF. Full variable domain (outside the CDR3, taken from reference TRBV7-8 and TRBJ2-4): GAGVSQSPRYKVAKRGQDVALRCDPISGHVSLFWYQQALGQGPEFLTYFQNEAQLDKSGLPSDRFFAERPEGSVSTLKIQRTQQEDSAVYLCASSLLAEGAKNIQYFGAGTRLSVL.

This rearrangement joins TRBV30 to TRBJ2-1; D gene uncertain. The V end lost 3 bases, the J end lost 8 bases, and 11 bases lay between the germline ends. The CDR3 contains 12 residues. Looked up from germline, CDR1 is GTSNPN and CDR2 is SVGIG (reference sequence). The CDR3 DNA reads TGTGCCTGGAGGGATAACATGGATGAGCAGTTCTTC. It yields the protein CAWRDNMDEQFF.

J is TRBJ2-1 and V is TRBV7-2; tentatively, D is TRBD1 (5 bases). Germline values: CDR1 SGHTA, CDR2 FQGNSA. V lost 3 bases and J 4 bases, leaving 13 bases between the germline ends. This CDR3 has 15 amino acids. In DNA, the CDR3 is TGTGCCAGCAGCTTCTATCCAGGGCCTTACAATGAGCAGTTCTTC. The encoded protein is CASSFYPGPYNEQFF.

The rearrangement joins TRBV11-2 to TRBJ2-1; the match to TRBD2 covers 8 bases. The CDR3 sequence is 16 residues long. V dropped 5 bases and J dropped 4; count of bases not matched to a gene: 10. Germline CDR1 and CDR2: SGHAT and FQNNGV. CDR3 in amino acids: CASSPALAGSYNEQFF. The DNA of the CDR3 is TGTGCCAGCAGCCCGGCTCTAGCGGGCAGTTACAATGAGCAGTTCTTC.

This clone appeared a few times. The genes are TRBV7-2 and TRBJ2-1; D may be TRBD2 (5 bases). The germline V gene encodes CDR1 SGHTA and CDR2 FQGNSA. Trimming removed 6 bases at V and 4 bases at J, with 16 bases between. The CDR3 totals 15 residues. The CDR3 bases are TGTGCCAGCAGTTCAAAGCGGTCCGGATACAATGAGCAGTTCTTC. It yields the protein CASSSKRSGYNEQFF.

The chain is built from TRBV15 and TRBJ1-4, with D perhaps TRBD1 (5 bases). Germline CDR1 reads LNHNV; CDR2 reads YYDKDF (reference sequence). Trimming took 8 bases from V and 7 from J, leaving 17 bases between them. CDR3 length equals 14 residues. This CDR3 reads CATGPLGAIEKLFF. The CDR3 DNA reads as TGTGCCACCGGACCCTTAGGGGCTATTGAAAAACTGTTTTTT.

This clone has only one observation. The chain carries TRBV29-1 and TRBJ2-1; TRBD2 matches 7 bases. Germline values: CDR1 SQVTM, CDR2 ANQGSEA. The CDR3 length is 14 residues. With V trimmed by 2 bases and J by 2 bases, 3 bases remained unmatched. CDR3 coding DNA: TGCAGCGTTGAACCCCTAGCGGCCTACAATGAGCAGTTCTTC. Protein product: CSVEPLAAYNEQFF.

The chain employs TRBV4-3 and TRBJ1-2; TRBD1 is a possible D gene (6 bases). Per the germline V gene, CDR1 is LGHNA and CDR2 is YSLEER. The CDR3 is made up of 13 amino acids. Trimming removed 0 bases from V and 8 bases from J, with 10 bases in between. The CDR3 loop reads CASSQDGQGGYTF. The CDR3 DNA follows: TGCGCCAGCAGCCAAGATGGCCAGGGGGGCTACACCTTC.

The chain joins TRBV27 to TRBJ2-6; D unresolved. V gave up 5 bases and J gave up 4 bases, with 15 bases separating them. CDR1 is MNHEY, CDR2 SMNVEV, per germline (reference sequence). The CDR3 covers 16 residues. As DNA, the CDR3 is TGTGCCAGCAGTCCTCAGTCTTGGGTCGGGGCCAACGTCCTGACTTTC. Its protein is CASSPQSWVGANVLTF.

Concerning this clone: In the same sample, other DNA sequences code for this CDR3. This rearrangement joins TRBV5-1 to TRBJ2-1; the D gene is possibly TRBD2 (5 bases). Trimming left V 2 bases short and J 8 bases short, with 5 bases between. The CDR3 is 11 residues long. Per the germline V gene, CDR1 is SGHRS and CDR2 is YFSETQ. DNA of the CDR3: TGCGCCAGCAGCTTCGGGGATGAGCAGTTCTTC. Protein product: CASSFGDEQFF.

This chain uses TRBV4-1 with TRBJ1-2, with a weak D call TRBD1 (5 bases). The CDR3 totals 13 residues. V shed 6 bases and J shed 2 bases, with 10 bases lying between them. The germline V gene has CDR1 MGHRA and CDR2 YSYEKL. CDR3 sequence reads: CASSRDGNYGYTF. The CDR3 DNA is TGCGCCAGCAGTCGGGACGGCAACTATGGCTACACCTTC.

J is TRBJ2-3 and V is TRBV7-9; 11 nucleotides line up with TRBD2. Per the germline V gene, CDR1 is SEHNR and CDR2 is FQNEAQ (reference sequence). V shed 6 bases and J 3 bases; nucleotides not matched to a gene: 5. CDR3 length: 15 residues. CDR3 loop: CASRPGLAETDTQYF. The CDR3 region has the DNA TGTGCCAGCAGACCGGGACTAGCGGAAACAGATACGCAGTATTTT.

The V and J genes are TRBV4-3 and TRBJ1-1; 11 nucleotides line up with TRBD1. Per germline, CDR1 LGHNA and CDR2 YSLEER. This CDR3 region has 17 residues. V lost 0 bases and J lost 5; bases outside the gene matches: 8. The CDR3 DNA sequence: TGCGCCAGCAGCCAAGATTTTTGGACAGGGGGCAAAACTGAAGCTTTCTTT. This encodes CASSQDFWTGGKTEAFF.

CDR3 amino acids: CASSGLDEQFF. In nucleotides, the CDR3 is TGTGCCAGCAGCGGACTGGATGAGCAGTTCTTC. V is TRBV7-8 and J is TRBJ2-1; D is possibly TRBD2 (5 bases). V lost 5 bases to trimming and J lost 8 bases, with 7 bases between them. CDR3 length equals 11 residues. Per the germline V gene, CDR1 is SGHVS and CDR2 is FQNEAQ.

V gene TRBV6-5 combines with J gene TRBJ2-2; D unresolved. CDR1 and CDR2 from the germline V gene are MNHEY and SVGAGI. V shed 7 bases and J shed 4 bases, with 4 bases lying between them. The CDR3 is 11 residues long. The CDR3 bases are TGTGCCAGCAAGGCCACCGGGGAGCTGTTTTTT. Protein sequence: CASKATGELFF.

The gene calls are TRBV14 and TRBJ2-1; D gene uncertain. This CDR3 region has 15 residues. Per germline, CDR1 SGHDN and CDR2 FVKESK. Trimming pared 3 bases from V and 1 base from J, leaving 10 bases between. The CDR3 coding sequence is TGTGCCAGCAGCCATTTTCATTCTTCCTACAATGAGCAGTTCTTC. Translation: CASSHFHSSYNEQFF.

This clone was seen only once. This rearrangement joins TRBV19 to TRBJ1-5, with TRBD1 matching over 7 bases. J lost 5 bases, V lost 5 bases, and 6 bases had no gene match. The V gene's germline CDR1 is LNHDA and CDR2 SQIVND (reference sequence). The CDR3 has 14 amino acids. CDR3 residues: CASSPGQADQPQHF. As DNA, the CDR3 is TGTGCCAGTAGTCCTGGACAGGCTGATCAGCCCCAGCATTTT.

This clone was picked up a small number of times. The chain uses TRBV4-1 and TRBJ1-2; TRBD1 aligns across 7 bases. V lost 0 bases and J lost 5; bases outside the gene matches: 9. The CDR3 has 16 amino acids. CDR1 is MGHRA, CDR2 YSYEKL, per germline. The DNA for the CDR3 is TGCGCCAGCAGCCAAGATGAGGGGGACAGACCTTATGGCTACACCTTC. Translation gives CASSQDEGDRPYGYTF.